These 15 T cell receptor beta chains originate from one sample sequenced in a study of T cells in Graves' hyperthyroidism and ophthalmopathy. TCR beta CDR3 regions were amplified from RNA. The TCR CDR3 first-round RT-PCR relied on the HTBI primer set. TCRdb reanalysed the multiplex PCR reads using MiXCR and keeps one entry per CDR3 protein. The data contain 450,000 to 550,000 distinct CDR3 sequences, around 24% of them singletons. The sequencing input was blood. The receptor source for this set is a woman in her 30s with Graves' ophthalmopathy.

There are many counts of this clonotype. The chain employs TRBV20-1 and TRBJ1-5; no reliable D call. Trimming cost V 0 bases and J 0 bases, with 9 bases left between them. Germline lookup yields CDR1 DFQATT and CDR2 SNEGSKA (reference sequence). CDR3 length: 15 amino acids. The CDR3 here is CSAREGFYSNQPQHF. The CDR3 nucleotides read TGCAGTGCTAGAGAAGGGTTTTATAGCAATCAGCCCCAGCATTTT.

Regarding this clonotype: This sequence may be a read error, since a much larger clone differs from it by one base. The genes are TRBV28 and TRBJ2-7; TRBD1 agrees at 8 bases. This CDR3 has 16 residues. With V trimmed by 5 bases and J by 9 bases, 18 bases remained unmatched. From germline, CDR1 is MDHEN and CDR2 SYDVKM. In nucleotides, the CDR3 is TGTGCCAGCAGTAAAGGGAGAGGACAGGGACCCCACGGGCAGTACTTC. Translating gives CASSKGRGQGPHGQYF.

The V and J genes are TRBV6-5 and TRBJ1-1; D is undetermined. Germline lookup yields CDR1 MNHEY and CDR2 SVGAGI. This CDR3 is built from 12 residues. V was cut by 6 bases and J by 5 bases, with 10 bases left in between. The CDR3 reads CASRDSGTEAFF. CDR3 nucleotide sequence: TGTGCCAGCAGAGACTCTGGGACTGAAGCTTTCTTT.

In this sample, this clonotype turned up many times. The rearrangement joins TRBV20-1 to TRBJ1-1; 7 nucleotides line up with TRBD1. The length of the CDR3 is 13 residues. The germline CDR1 and CDR2 sequences are DFQATT and SNEGSKA (reference sequence). V was clipped by 7 bases and J by 5 bases; unmatched bases: 10. The chain's CDR3 is CSVPGQPGTEAFF. CDR3 nucleotide sequence: TGCAGTGTACCGGGACAGCCTGGGACTGAAGCTTTCTTT.

This clonotype occurred many times. V usage is TRBV19 and J usage is TRBJ2-6; TRBD1 aligns across 7 bases. Germline V gene sequence: CDR1 LNHDA, CDR2 SQIVND (reference sequence). V lost 7 bases, J lost 2 bases, and 2 bases stayed unmatched. CDR3 length: 14 residues. In DNA, the CDR3 is TGTGCCAGTAAAGGGGGCGCTGGGGCCAACGTCCTGACTTTC. It yields the protein CASKGGAGANVLTF.

This clonotype was seen repeatedly, ten times or more. V usage is TRBV12-3 or TRBV12-4 and J usage is TRBJ2-7; TRBD2 might be the D (6 bases). The V end lost 3 bases, the J end lost 1 base, and 10 bases lay between the germline ends. CDR3 length: 14 residues. The CDR3 protein is CASSFRTTSYEQYF. DNA for the CDR3: TGTGCCAGCAGTTTCCGGACTACTTCCTACGAGCAGTACTTC.

There are many counts of this clonotype. This chain joins TRBV28 and TRBJ2-5, with D unclear. Germline CDR1 MDHEN, CDR2 SYDVKM. Trimming stripped 3 bases from V and 5 bases from J, with 19 bases between. The CDR3 is 16 residues long. The CDR3, as DNA: TGTGCCAGCAGTTTGGTAATTCGCTATGGCCTGGAGACCCAGTACTTC. Translation: CASSLVIRYGLETQYF.

This rearrangement joins TRBV6-5 to TRBJ2-7; D tentatively fits TRBD1 or TRBD2 (5 bases each). The V end was cut by 6 bases, the J end by 7 bases, with 22 bases between. The CDR3 loop spans 15 amino acids. Germline V CDR1 and CDR2: MNHEY, SVGAGI. CDR3 amino acids: CASRYPGQGPGEQYF. The CDR3 nucleotides are TGTGCCAGCAGATACCCCGGGCAGGGACCTGGGGAGCAGTACTTC.

This clonotype was observed a handful of times. The chain uses TRBV30 and TRBJ1-4, with no clear D. Germline V lookup: CDR1 GTSNPN, CDR2 SVGIG (reference sequence). Trimming took 2 bases from V and 11 from J, leaving 15 bases between them. The CDR3 extends over 13 amino acids. The CDR3 DNA follows: TGTGCCTGGAGTCCCCGACTCGGTCTGAAACTGTTTTTT. This sequence encodes CAWSPRLGLKLFF.

This rearrangement joins TRBV28 to TRBJ1-1; D possibly corresponds to TRBD1 (5 bases). CDR1 and CDR2 from the germline V gene are MDHEN and SYDVKM. V was trimmed by 5 bases and J by 5 bases, leaving 21 bases between them. This CDR3 region has 16 residues. CDR3 in amino acids: CASSPRPGGIRTEAFF. The CDR3 DNA sequence: TGTGCCAGCAGTCCTAGGCCCGGGGGGATTCGGACTGAAGCTTTCTTT.

In this sample, this clonotype turned up many times. The chain employs TRBV9 and TRBJ1-2; 8 bases line up with TRBD1. Germline CDR1 SGDLS, CDR2 YYNGEE. Trimming took 0 bases from V and 4 from J; bases not matched to a gene: 14. The CDR3 runs to 18 residues. CDR3 nucleotide sequence: TGTGCCAGCAGCGTAGACCCCCCCGGACAGGGCGTCGCCTATGGCTACACCTTC. It is translated as CASSVDPPGQGVAYGYTF. The variable domain in full, completed from reference TRBV9 and TRBJ1-2, reads DSGVTQTPKHLITATGQRVTLRCSPRSGDLSVYWYQQSLDQGLQFLIQYYNGEERAKGNILERFSAQQFPDLHSELNLSSLELGDSALYFCASSVDPPGQGVAYGYTFGSGTRLTVV.

This clonotype was recorded at least ten times. This CDR3 reads CASSTLTPPRHEQYF. The CDR3 nucleotides are TGTGCCAGCAGCACCTTGACACCTCCGCGCCACGAGCAGTACTTC. This chain uses TRBV7-2 with TRBJ2-7; D is unresolved. The V and J ends lost 5 bases and 5 bases respectively, with 19 bases between them. Germline V CDR1 and CDR2: SGHTA, FQGNSA. The CDR3 loop spans 15 amino acids.

In its sample, this clonotype was seen a few times. The chain carries TRBV20-1 and TRBJ1-1, with 8 nucleotides matching TRBD1. The germline V gene encodes CDR1 DFQATT and CDR2 SNEGSKA (reference sequence). There are 13 residues in the CDR3. Trimming at V came to 0 bases and at J to 5 bases, leaving 2 bases not matched to a gene. In DNA, the CDR3 is TGCAGTGCTAGAGACAGGGGGCTAACTGAAGCTTTCTTT. This codes for CSARDRGLTEAFF.

This clonotype was seen only a few times. This may be a read error: a much more frequent sequence differs by one nucleotide. The rearrangement links TRBV20-1 to TRBJ1-5, with D uncertain. The germline V gene has CDR1 DFQATT and CDR2 SNEGSKA (reference sequence). This CDR3 contains 12 residues. Trimming pared 4 bases from V and 9 bases from J, leaving 13 bases between. CDR3 coding DNA: TGCAGTGCTACAGTAAACCGTGGGCCCCAGCATTTT. Amino acids: CSATVNRGPQHF.

This clonotype was picked up many times. The chain has TRBV6-5 and TRBJ1-5, with 7 bases identical to TRBD1. The CDR3 has 15 amino acids. Germline assignment: CDR1 MNHEY and CDR2 SVGAGI. V gave up 6 bases and J gave up 5 bases; unmatched junction bases: 10. CDR3 loop: CASSYLGGKDQPQHF. CDR3 nucleotides: TGTGCCAGCAGCTACCTAGGGGGCAAGGATCAGCCCCAGCATTTT.